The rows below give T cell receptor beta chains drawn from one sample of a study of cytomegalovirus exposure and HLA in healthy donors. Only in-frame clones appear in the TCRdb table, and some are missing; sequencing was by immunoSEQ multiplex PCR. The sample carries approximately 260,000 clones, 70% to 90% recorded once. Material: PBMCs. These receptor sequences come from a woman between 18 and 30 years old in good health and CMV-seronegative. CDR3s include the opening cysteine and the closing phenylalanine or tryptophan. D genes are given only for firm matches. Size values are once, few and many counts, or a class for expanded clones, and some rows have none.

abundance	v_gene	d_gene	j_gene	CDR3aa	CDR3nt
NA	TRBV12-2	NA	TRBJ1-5	CASRLANRVNQPQHF	TGTGCAAGTCGCTTAGCGAACAGGGTCAATCAGCCCCAGCATTTT
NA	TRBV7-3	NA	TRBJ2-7	CASSPTGSSYEQYF	TGTGCCAGCAGCCCCACAGGGTCCAGCTACGAGCAGTACTTC
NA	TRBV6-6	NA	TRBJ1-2	CASSREESNGYTF	TGTGCCAGCAGCCGCGAGGAGTCTAATGGCTACACCTTC
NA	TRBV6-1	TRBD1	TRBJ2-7	CASSGFRDSPPF	TGTGCCAGCAGTGGTTTCCGGGACAGCCCTCCCTTC
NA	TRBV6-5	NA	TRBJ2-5	CASSYSRVGETQYF	TGTGCCAGCAGTTACTCGAGGGTCGGGGAGACCCAGTACTTC
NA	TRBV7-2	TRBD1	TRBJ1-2	CASSQGQQSGGYTF	TGTGCCAGCAGCCAGGGACAGCAGTCTGGGGGCTACACCTTC
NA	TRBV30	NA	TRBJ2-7	CAWSEGAGSYEQYF	TGTGCCTGGAGTGAAGGGGCCGGGTCCTACGAGCAGTACTTC
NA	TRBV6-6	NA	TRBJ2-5	CASSREFQETQYF	TGTGCCAGCAGTCGAGAATTCCAAGAGACCCAGTACTTC
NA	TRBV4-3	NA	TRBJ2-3	CASRQDSKTDTQYF	TGCGCCAGCAGACAGGACAGCAAAACGGATACGCAGTATTTT
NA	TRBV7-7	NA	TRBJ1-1	CASSKNTDTEAFF	TGTGCCAGCAGTAAAAACACAGACACTGAAGCTTTCTTT
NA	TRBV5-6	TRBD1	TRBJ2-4	CASRIWGTVAKNIQYF	TGTGCCAGCAGGATTTGGGGGACAGTAGCCAAAAACATTCAGTACTTC
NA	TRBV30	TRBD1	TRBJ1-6	CAWSVGQGNSPLHF	TGTGCCTGGAGTGTAGGACAGGGGAATTCACCCCTCCACTTT
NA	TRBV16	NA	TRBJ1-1	CASSLLSAEDTEAFF	TGTGCCAGCAGCCTTCTCAGTGCCGAGGACACCGAAGCTTTCTTT
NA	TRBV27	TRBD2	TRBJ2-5	CASSEAGLAGLETQYF	TGTGCCAGCAGTGAAGCGGGACTAGCGGGGTTAGAGACCCAGTACTTC
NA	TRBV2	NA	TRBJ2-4	CASRVGTYIQYF	TGTGCCAGCAGGGTGGGCACATACATTCAGTACTTC
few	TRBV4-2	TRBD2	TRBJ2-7	CASSQELAGEYEQYF	TGTGCCAGCAGCCAAGAACTAGCGGGGGAATACGAGCAGTACTTC
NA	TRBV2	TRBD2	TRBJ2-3	CASSVSGRAVGTQYF	TGTGCCAGCAGTGTAAGCGGGAGGGCCGTGGGTACGCAGTATTTT
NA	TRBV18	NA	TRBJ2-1	CASSPTGQEDEQFF	TGTGCCAGCTCACCCACGGGTCAAGAGGATGAGCAGTTCTTC
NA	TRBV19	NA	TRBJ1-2	CASSRGEVDGYTF	TGTGCCAGTAGTAGGGGGGAAGTGGATGGCTACACCTTC
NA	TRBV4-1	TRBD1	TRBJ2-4	CASSQVGQGVYIQYF	TGCGCCAGCAGCCAAGTAGGACAGGGGGTGTACATTCAGTACTTC
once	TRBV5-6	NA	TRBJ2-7	CASSLYGGPEGYEQYF	TGTGCCAGCAGCTTGTATGGGGGACCGGAGGGCTACGAGCAGTACTTC
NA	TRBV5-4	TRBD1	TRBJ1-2	CASSLAGGSVGYTF	TGTGCCAGCAGTTTAGCAGGGGGCTCTGTTGGCTACACCTTC
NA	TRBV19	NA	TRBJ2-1	CASSTHGSSYNEQFF	TGTGCCAGTAGTACCCACGGGAGCTCCTACAATGAGCAGTTCTTC
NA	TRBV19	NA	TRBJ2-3	CASSYGGTDTQYF	TGTGCCAGTAGTTATGGGGGGACAGATACGCAGTATTTT
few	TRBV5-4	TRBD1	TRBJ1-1	CASSGTGGRTEAFF	TGTGCCAGCAGCGGGACAGGGGGCCGAACTGAAGCTTTCTTT
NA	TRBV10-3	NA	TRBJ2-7	CAISESEDEQYF	TGTGCCATCAGTGAATCCGAGGACGAGCAGTACTTC
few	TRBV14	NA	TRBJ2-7	CASSQVTRDYVRYEQYF	TGTGCCAGCAGCCAAGTAACCCGAGACTACGTTAGGTACGAGCAGTACTTC
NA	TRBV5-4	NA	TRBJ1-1	CASSLARGNTEAFF	TGTGCCAGCAGCTTGGCCAGGGGAAACACTGAAGCTTTCTTT
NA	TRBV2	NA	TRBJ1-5	CASSAGFSNQPQHF	TGTGCCAGCAGTGCGGGGTTTAGCAATCAGCCCCAGCATTTT
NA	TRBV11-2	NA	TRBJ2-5	CASSHGQETQYF	TGTGCCAGCAGCCACGGTCAAGAGACCCAGTACTTC
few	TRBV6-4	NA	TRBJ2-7	CASSKVLVRYEQYF	TGTGCCAGCAGTAAGGTTCTAGTCCGCTACGAGCAGTACTTC
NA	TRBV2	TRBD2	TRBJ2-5	CASPMTSGGDLETQYF	TGTGCCAGTCCAATGACTAGCGGGGGGGATTTAGAGACCCAGTACTTC
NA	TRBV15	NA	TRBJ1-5	CATSRGGTGGPQHF	TGTGCCACCAGCAGAGGGGGAACAGGCGGGCCCCAGCATTTT
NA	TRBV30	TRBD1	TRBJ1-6	CAWSVRSTGDNSPLHF	TGTGCCTGGAGTGTAAGATCGACAGGGGATAATTCACCCCTCCACTTT
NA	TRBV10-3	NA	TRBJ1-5	CAISAGVGQPQHF	TGTGCCATCAGTGCCGGGGTTGGTCAGCCCCAGCATTTT
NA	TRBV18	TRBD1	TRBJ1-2	CASSPGQGHYGYTF	TGTGCCAGCTCACCAGGACAGGGACACTATGGCTACACCTTC
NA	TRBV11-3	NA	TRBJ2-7	CASRGRSEQYF	TGTGCCAGCAGGGGGCGATCCGAGCAGTACTTC
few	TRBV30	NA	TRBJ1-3	CAWSSTSGNTIYF	TGTGCCTGGAGTAGTACTAGTGGAAACACCATATATTTT
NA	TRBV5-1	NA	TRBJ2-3	CASKDRDITTDTQYF	TGCGCCAGCAAGGACCGGGACATTACCACAGATACGCAGTATTTT
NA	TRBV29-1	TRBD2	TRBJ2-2	CSGGRGADAGELFF	TGCAGCGGGGGGCGGGGGGCCGACGCCGGGGAGCTGTTTTTT
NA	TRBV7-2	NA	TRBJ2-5	CASSLTDTHETQYF	TGTGCCAGCAGCTTGACAGACACGCACGAGACCCAGTACTTC
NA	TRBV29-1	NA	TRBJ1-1	CSVEASMNTEAFF	TGCAGCGTTGAGGCCTCCATGAACACTGAAGCTTTCTTT
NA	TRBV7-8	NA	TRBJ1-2	CASSLAEGGAHYGYTF	TGTGCCAGCAGCTTAGCGGAGGGGGGGGCTCACTATGGCTACACCTTC
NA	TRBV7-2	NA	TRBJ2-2	CASSLVGESTGELFF	TGTGCCAGCAGCTTAGTGGGAGAGTCAACCGGGGAGCTGTTTTTT
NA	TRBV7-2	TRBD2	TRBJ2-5	CASSLWGLVQETQYF	TGTGCCAGCAGCTTGTGGGGACTAGTCCAAGAGACCCAGTACTTC
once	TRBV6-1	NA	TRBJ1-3	CASIPGAGNTIYF	TGTGCCAGTATACCCGGGGCTGGAAACACCATATATTTT
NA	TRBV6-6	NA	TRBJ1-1	CASSRTVNLNTEAFF	TGTGCCAGCAGCAGGACAGTAAATTTGAACACTGAAGCTTTCTTT
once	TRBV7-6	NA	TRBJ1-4	CASSLAEEEKLFF	TGTGCCAGCAGCTTGGCCGAGGAGGAAAAACTGTTTTTT
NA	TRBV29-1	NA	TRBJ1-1	CSVEEGEEGIMNTEAFF	TGCAGCGTTGAAGAGGGGGAGGAGGGTATCATGAACACTGAAGCTTTCTTT
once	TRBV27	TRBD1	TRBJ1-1	CASGYPGGTEAFF	TGTGCCAGCGGGTACCCAGGGGGCACTGAAGCTTTCTTT
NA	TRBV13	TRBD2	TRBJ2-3	CASSLLAGASTDTQYF	TGTGCCAGCAGCCTGCTAGCGGGGGCGAGCACAGATACGCAGTATTTT
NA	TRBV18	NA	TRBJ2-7	CASSPEPGGPSYEQYF	TGTGCCAGCTCACCAGAGCCAGGGGGGCCGTCCTACGAGCAGTACTTC
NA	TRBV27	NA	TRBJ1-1	CASSNFGQSEAFF	TGTGCCAGCAGCAACTTTGGACAGTCTGAAGCTTTCTTT
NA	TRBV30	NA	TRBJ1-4	CAWSRGGQFEKLFF	TGTGCCTGGAGTCGCGGGGGTCAGTTTGAAAAACTGTTTTTT
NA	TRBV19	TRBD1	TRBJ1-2	CASSNRDRAAGYTF	TGTGCCAGTAGTAACCGGGACAGGGCGGCCGGCTACACCTTC
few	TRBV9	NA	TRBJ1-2	CASTQMTANYGYTF	TGTGCCAGCACCCAGATGACAGCTAACTATGGCTACACCTTC
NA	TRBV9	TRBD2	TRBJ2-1	CASSVGSSGGLLGEQFF	TGTGCCAGCAGCGTAGGCTCTAGCGGGGGCCTCCTTGGTGAGCAGTTCTTC
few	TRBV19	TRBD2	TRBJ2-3	CASAASGRGDTQYF	TGTGCCAGTGCCGCTAGCGGGAGAGGGGATACGCAGTATTTT
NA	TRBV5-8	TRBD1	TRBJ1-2	CASSEPGTGSLYGYTF	TGTGCCAGCAGCGAGCCCGGGACAGGGTCCCTCTATGGCTACACCTTC